This is a list of T cell receptor beta chains from one sample in a study of siplizumab effects on memory and regulatory T cells. The method was immunoSEQ multiplex PCR; TCRdb's version includes in-frame clones alone and lacks a portion of them. The profile shows around 97,000 clones, 85% to 95% of them singletons. The sample taken for sequencing was non-Treg CD4+ T cells sorted from blood. These receptors were collected from a human donor in good health. Both conserved end residues are part of each CDR3. The order of the fields is D gene, clone size, J gene, V gene, CDR3 DNA, CDR3 protein. A D gene is named only where the DNA matches it firmly. Only part of the rows carry a size: once, few, many, or a class if the clone is expanded.

d_call: .
clone_size: .
j_call: TRBJ2-2
v_call: TRBV5-1
cdr3_nt: TGCGCCAGCAGCTTGGCAGGTTACGCCAGGAGGAACACCGGGGAGCTGTTTTTT
cdr3_aa: CASSLAGYARRNTGELFF

d_call: .
clone_size: .
j_call: TRBJ2-3
v_call: TRBV7-3
cdr3_nt: TGTGCCAGCAGCTTAAATGGCAGGGCCGCAGATACGCAGTATTTT
cdr3_aa: CASSLNGRAADTQYF

d_call: .
clone_size: .
j_call: TRBJ1-1
v_call: TRBV10-2
cdr3_nt: TGCGCCAGCAGAGTGAACACTGAAGCTTTCTTT
cdr3_aa: CASRVNTEAFF

d_call: TRBD1
clone_size: .
j_call: TRBJ2-2
v_call: TRBV19
cdr3_nt: TGTGCCAGTAGTGTTAATGAGGGGGCGCCGTCTCTGGCCGGGGAGCTGTTTTTT
cdr3_aa: CASSVNEGAPSLAGELFF

d_call: .
clone_size: .
j_call: TRBJ2-3
v_call: TRBV6-4
cdr3_nt: TGTGCCAGCAGTGAAGGGCAGAGACAGGCGGATACGCAGTATTTT
cdr3_aa: CASSEGQRQADTQYF

d_call: .
clone_size: once
j_call: TRBJ1-1
v_call: TRBV5-4
cdr3_nt: TGTGCCAGCAGCTTGGACGGCATGGGAGCTTTCTTT
cdr3_aa: CASSLDGMGAFF

d_call: .
clone_size: .
j_call: TRBJ2-5
v_call: TRBV7-9
cdr3_nt: TGTGCCAGCAGCTTAGTTTCCATCGGGATGCGGACCCAGTACTTC
cdr3_aa: CASSLVSIGMRTQYF

d_call: TRBD1
clone_size: .
j_call: TRBJ2-7
v_call: TRBV6-6
cdr3_nt: TGTGCCAGCAGTTACGGGACAGGGGGCTACGAGCAGTACTTC
cdr3_aa: CASSYGTGGYEQYF

d_call: .
clone_size: .
j_call: TRBJ1-3
v_call: TRBV5-6
cdr3_nt: TGTGCCAGCAGCCCGAAAGAGGAAGGAGGGCTGTTGGGAAACACCATATATTTT
cdr3_aa: CASSPKEEGGLLGNTIYF

d_call: .
clone_size: .
j_call: TRBJ2-7
v_call: TRBV15
cdr3_nt: TGTGCCACCAGCAGTGGCTATGGATCCTACTCCTACGAGCAGTACTTC
cdr3_aa: CATSSGYGSYSYEQYF

d_call: .
clone_size: .
j_call: TRBJ2-2
v_call: TRBV7-9
cdr3_nt: TGTGCCAGCAGCTTAGTGGGGATCACCGGGGAGCTGTTTTTT
cdr3_aa: CASSLVGITGELFF

d_call: .
clone_size: .
j_call: TRBJ1-4
v_call: TRBV28
cdr3_nt: TGTGCCAGCAGTCAGGGCGAGTTTTTT
cdr3_aa: CASSQGEFF

d_call: .
clone_size: .
j_call: TRBJ2-1
v_call: TRBV9
cdr3_nt: TGTGCCACCGCCGGGACTCTTGGGGGTGAGCAGTTCTTC
cdr3_aa: CATAGTLGGEQFF

d_call: .
clone_size: .
j_call: TRBJ2-4
v_call: TRBV5-1
cdr3_nt: TGCGCCAGCAGCAGTCAGACAGACCTAGCCAAAAACATTCAGTACTTC
cdr3_aa: CASSSQTDLAKNIQYF

d_call: .
clone_size: .
j_call: TRBJ2-1
v_call: TRBV5-1
cdr3_nt: TGCGCCAGCAGCTCAGCTACGGGAAATCTCATAGTCAATGAGCAGTTCTTC
cdr3_aa: CASSSATGNLIVNEQFF

d_call: TRBD1
clone_size: .
j_call: TRBJ1-1
v_call: TRBV7-6
cdr3_nt: TGTGCCAGCAGCGCCACAGGGGGCTGGGCTGAAGCTTTCTTT
cdr3_aa: CASSATGGWAEAFF

d_call: .
clone_size: .
j_call: TRBJ2-3
v_call: TRBV10-3
cdr3_nt: TGTGCCATCAGCGGGGTGGGCACAGATACGCAGTATTTT
cdr3_aa: CAISGVGTDTQYF

d_call: .
clone_size: .
j_call: TRBJ2-5
v_call: TRBV5-1
cdr3_nt: TGCGCCAGCAGCTTAAGCCAAGAGACCCAGTACTTC
cdr3_aa: CASSLSQETQYF

d_call: .
clone_size: .
j_call: TRBJ2-2
v_call: TRBV28
cdr3_nt: TGTGCCACAATTCCCGACACCGGGGAGCTGTTTTTT
cdr3_aa: CATIPDTGELFF

d_call: .
clone_size: .
j_call: TRBJ2-7
v_call: TRBV5-1
cdr3_nt: TGCGCCAGCAGCCCGAGAGACGATACAGGGCTACAGTACTTC
cdr3_aa: CASSPRDDTGLQYF

d_call: .
clone_size: .
j_call: TRBJ1-2
v_call: TRBV20-1
cdr3_nt: TGCAGTGCTTCCCTGGTGGGTGGCTACACCTTC
cdr3_aa: CSASLVGGYTF

d_call: .
clone_size: .
j_call: TRBJ1-5
v_call: TRBV6-1
cdr3_nt: TGTGCCAGCAGTCTAGGGGACAATCAGCCCCAGCATTTT
cdr3_aa: CASSLGDNQPQHF

d_call: .
clone_size: .
j_call: TRBJ1-4
v_call: TRBV7-8
cdr3_nt: TGTGCCAGCAGTTCCCGACCGAATGAAAAACTGTTTTTT
cdr3_aa: CASSSRPNEKLFF

d_call: .
clone_size: .
j_call: TRBJ2-7
v_call: TRBV28
cdr3_nt: TGTGCCAGCAGCCATTACGAGCAGTACTTC
cdr3_aa: CASSHYEQYF

d_call: TRBD2
clone_size: .
j_call: TRBJ2-1
v_call: TRBV5-4
cdr3_nt: TGTGCCAGCAGCTTACCTAGCGGGGGCTACAATGAGCAGTTCTTC
cdr3_aa: CASSLPSGGYNEQFF

d_call: TRBD2
clone_size: .
j_call: TRBJ2-1
v_call: TRBV4-2
cdr3_nt: TGTGCCAGCAGCCAAAGACTAGCGGGTGGCATGAGCTCCTACAATGAGCAGTTCTTC
cdr3_aa: CASSQRLAGGMSSYNEQFF

d_call: .
clone_size: .
j_call: TRBJ2-7
v_call: TRBV7-2
cdr3_nt: TGTGCCAGCAGCTCGGACGGTTCCTACGAGCAGTACTTC
cdr3_aa: CASSSDGSYEQYF

d_call: .
clone_size: .
j_call: TRBJ2-5
v_call: TRBV7-2
cdr3_nt: TGTGCCAGCAGCCTGGGGGGCCAGACCCAGTACTTC
cdr3_aa: CASSLGGQTQYF

d_call: .
clone_size: .
j_call: TRBJ2-5
v_call: TRBV7-9
cdr3_nt: TGTGCCAGCAGACTGAGGACAGAACAAGAGACCCAGTACTTC
cdr3_aa: CASRLRTEQETQYF

d_call: TRBD1
clone_size: .
j_call: TRBJ2-7
v_call: TRBV19
cdr3_nt: TGTGCCAGTAGTCAAGAAAGGGGACAGTTAAACGAGCAGTACTTC
cdr3_aa: CASSQERGQLNEQYF

d_call: .
clone_size: .
j_call: TRBJ2-7
v_call: TRBV27
cdr3_nt: TGTGCCAGCAGTTTATATTATGGGGAAGAGTACTTC
cdr3_aa: CASSLYYGEEYF

d_call: .
clone_size: .
j_call: TRBJ2-3
v_call: TRBV6-1
cdr3_nt: TGTGCCAGCAGTCGAGATACGCAGTATTTT
cdr3_aa: CASSRDTQYF

d_call: TRBD1
clone_size: .
j_call: TRBJ1-4
v_call: TRBV25-1
cdr3_nt: TGTGCCAGTACCGGGACAGGGGGTGGAAAACTGTTTTTT
cdr3_aa: CASTGTGGGKLFF

d_call: .
clone_size: .
j_call: TRBJ1-2
v_call: TRBV12-1
cdr3_nt: TGTGCCAGCAGCTTTTATGGAAACTATGGCTACACCTTC
cdr3_aa: CASSFYGNYGYTF

d_call: TRBD2
clone_size: once
j_call: TRBJ2-7
v_call: TRBV9
cdr3_nt: TGTGCCAGCAGTCGGACTAGCGGAGCCTACGAGCAGTACTTC
cdr3_aa: CASSRTSGAYEQYF

d_call: .
clone_size: .
j_call: TRBJ1-5
v_call: TRBV7-2
cdr3_nt: TGTGCCAGCAGCTTATGGGCAGAAAGCAATCAGCCCCAGCATTTT
cdr3_aa: CASSLWAESNQPQHF

d_call: TRBD2
clone_size: .
j_call: TRBJ2-2
v_call: TRBV6-5
cdr3_nt: TGTGCCAGCACCATCCAGCGGGAGGGCACCGGGGAGCTGTTTTTT
cdr3_aa: CASTIQREGTGELFF

d_call: .
clone_size: .
j_call: TRBJ1-2
v_call: TRBV7-3
cdr3_nt: TGTGCCAGCAGCTTAATAGGAGGCCGAATGGGCTATGGCTACACCTTC
cdr3_aa: CASSLIGGRMGYGYTF

d_call: .
clone_size: .
j_call: TRBJ1-2
v_call: TRBV19
cdr3_nt: TGTGCCAGTAGTATTGATAGGAGTTCCGGCTACACCTTC
cdr3_aa: CASSIDRSSGYTF